This is a list of T cell receptor beta chains from one sample in a study of T cell responses to AZD1222 COVID-19 vaccine. Repertoires were generated with immunoSEQ multiplex PCR, while TCRdb's copy carries only in-frame clones and drops some. The data contain tens of thousands of clones, 80% to 90% of them seen just once; the ten biggest clones take up about 28%. Sequencing used peripheral blood, obtained 28 days after the second AZD1222 dose. Receptors originate from an adult who received the AZD1222 COVID-19 vaccine. Each CDR3 is given with its conserved first and last residue. A D gene is named only where the DNA matches it firmly. Size is stated for part of the rows, as once, few or many counts, or as a class when the clone is expanded.

V gene: TRBV19; D gene: NA; J gene: TRBJ2-3; clone size: NA; CDR3 protein: CASSMGWNTDTQYF; CDR3 DNA: TGTGCCAGTAGTATGGGGTGGAACACAGATACGCAGTATTTT
V gene: TRBV7-3; D gene: NA; J gene: TRBJ2-2; clone size: NA; CDR3 protein: CASSLSGHNTGELFF; CDR3 DNA: TGTGCCAGCAGCCTCTCCGGGCACAACACCGGGGAGCTGTTTTTT
V gene: TRBV14; D gene: NA; J gene: TRBJ1-6; clone size: NA; CDR3 protein: CASSQSLNSPLHF; CDR3 DNA: TGTGCCAGCAGCCAAAGCCTTAATTCACCCCTCCACTTT
V gene: TRBV7-3; D gene: TRBD2; J gene: TRBJ2-5; clone size: NA; CDR3 protein: CASSSSGSHGETQYF; CDR3 DNA: TGTGCCAGCAGCTCTAGCGGGTCCCATGGAGAGACCCAGTACTTC
V gene: TRBV10-3; D gene: NA; J gene: TRBJ1-5; clone size: NA; CDR3 protein: CAISESSSQPQHF; CDR3 DNA: TGTGCCATCAGTGAGTCGAGTAGTCAGCCCCAGCATTTT
V gene: TRBV7-8; D gene: NA; J gene: TRBJ2-5; clone size: NA; CDR3 protein: CASSLQGRKETQYF; CDR3 DNA: TGTGCCAGCAGCTTACAGGGCAGAAAAGAGACCCAGTACTTC
V gene: TRBV15; D gene: NA; J gene: TRBJ1-5; clone size: NA; CDR3 protein: CATSRVEVAQPQHF; CDR3 DNA: TGTGCCACCAGCAGAGTTGAGGTGGCTCAGCCCCAGCATTTT
V gene: TRBV5-1; D gene: TRBD2; J gene: TRBJ2-7; clone size: NA; CDR3 protein: CASSLELLAGDEQYF; CDR3 DNA: TGCGCCAGCAGCTTGGAATTACTAGCGGGGGACGAGCAGTACTTC
V gene: TRBV30; D gene: NA; J gene: TRBJ1-2; clone size: once; CDR3 protein: CAWSGWPLYGYTF; CDR3 DNA: TGTGCCTGGAGTGGGTGGCCCCTCTATGGCTACACCTTC
V gene: TRBV5-1; D gene: TRBD2; J gene: TRBJ2-5; clone size: NA; CDR3 protein: CASSLALAGETQYF; CDR3 DNA: TGCGCCAGCAGCTTGGCACTAGCGGGAGAGACCCAGTACTTC
V gene: TRBV9; D gene: TRBD1; J gene: TRBJ1-2; clone size: NA; CDR3 protein: CASSARWTGDYGYTF; CDR3 DNA: TGTGCCAGCAGCGCGAGGTGGACAGGGGACTATGGCTACACCTTC
V gene: TRBV5-4; D gene: TRBD2; J gene: TRBJ2-3; clone size: NA; CDR3 protein: CASERGGYTDTQYF; CDR3 DNA: TGTGCCAGCGAAAGGGGAGGGTACACAGATACGCAGTATTTT
V gene: TRBV19; D gene: NA; J gene: TRBJ2-3; clone size: NA; CDR3 protein: CAISATGPTDTQYF; CDR3 DNA: TGTGCCATATCTGCGACGGGACCCACAGATACGCAGTATTTT
V gene: TRBV4-1; D gene: TRBD2; J gene: TRBJ2-7; clone size: NA; CDR3 protein: CASSQDFGLAGGSSYEQYF; CDR3 DNA: TGCGCCAGCAGCCAAGATTTCGGGCTAGCGGGAGGGTCCTCCTACGAGCAGTACTTC
V gene: TRBV5-1; D gene: NA; J gene: TRBJ1-5; clone size: NA; CDR3 protein: CASSLGTANQPQHF; CDR3 DNA: TGCGCCAGCAGCTTGGGGACAGCCAATCAGCCCCAGCATTTT